The clone carrying this T cell receptor beta chain appeared many times. The antigen is undetermined. The library targeted TCRbeta and was prepared with unique molecular identifiers. One entry per CDR3 protein, called by TCRdb with MiXCR from the PCR reads. The table lists hundreds of thousands of distinct CDR3 sequences, roughly 11% of them singletons. This CDR3 is 14 amino acids long. Germline V gene lookup returns CDR1 SEHNR and CDR2 FQNEAQ (reference sequence). V lost 8 bases and J lost 5, with 17 bases in between. The data were obtained in a study of T-cell reconstitution after alpha-beta-depleted transplantation in children. Study-level results: Some patients' high day-60 TCRbeta diversity was attributed to recipient cells surviving conditioning. Several hundred expanded graft clones reportedly gave rise to the alpha-beta T cells present about two months after transplant. Newly made T cells mostly supplied T-cell counts and diversity one year after transplant.

This sequence originates from a child under two years old with acute myeloid leukemia, due to receive a stem cell transplant. The specimen was PBMCs, collected before TCRalphabeta/CD19-depleted stem cell transplant. The gene calls are TRBV7-9 and TRBJ2-3; tentatively, D is TRBD2 (6 bases). CDR3: CASWVPGAKDTQYF. Here the CDR3 DNA reads TGTGCCAGCTGGGTACCGGGAGCGAAAGATACGCAGTATTTT.